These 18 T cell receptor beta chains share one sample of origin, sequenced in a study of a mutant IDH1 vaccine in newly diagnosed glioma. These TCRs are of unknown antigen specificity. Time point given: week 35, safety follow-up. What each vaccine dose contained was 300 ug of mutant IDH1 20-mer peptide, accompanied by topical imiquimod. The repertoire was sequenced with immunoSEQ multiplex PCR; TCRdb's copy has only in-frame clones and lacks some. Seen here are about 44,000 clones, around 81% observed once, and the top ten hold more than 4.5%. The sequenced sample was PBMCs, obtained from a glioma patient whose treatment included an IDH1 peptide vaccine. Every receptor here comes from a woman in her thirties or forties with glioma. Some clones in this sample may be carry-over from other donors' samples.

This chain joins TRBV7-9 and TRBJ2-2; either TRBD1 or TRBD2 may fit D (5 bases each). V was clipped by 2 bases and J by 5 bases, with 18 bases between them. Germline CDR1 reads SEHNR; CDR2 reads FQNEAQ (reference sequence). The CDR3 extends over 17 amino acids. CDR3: CASSLSSLGRETGELFF. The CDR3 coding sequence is TGTGCCAGCAGCTTATCAAGCCTGGGACGCGAGACCGGGGAGCTGTTTTTT.

CDR3 sequence: CASSTGLTNTGELFF. The CDR3 region has the DNA TGCGCCAGCAGTACAGGGTTGACGAACACCGGGGAGCTGTTTTTT. The gene calls are TRBV5-1 and TRBJ2-2, with D possibly being TRBD1 (6 bases). Germline values: CDR1 SGHRS, CDR2 YFSETQ. The CDR3 loop spans 15 amino acids. V lost 5 bases and J 0 bases, leaving 11 bases between the germline ends.

CDR3: CASSFQGGPLSGNTIYF. CDR3 nucleotide sequence: TGTGCCAGCAGTTTCCAGGGAGGCCCTCTCTCTGGAAACACCATATATTTT. The chain is built from TRBV27 and TRBJ1-3; TRBD1 is a possible D gene (5 bases). Germline-derived CDR1 and CDR2 are MNHEY and SMNVEV (reference sequence). The CDR3 has 17 residues. Trimming took off 3 bases at V and 0 bases at J, with 15 bases between the two ends.

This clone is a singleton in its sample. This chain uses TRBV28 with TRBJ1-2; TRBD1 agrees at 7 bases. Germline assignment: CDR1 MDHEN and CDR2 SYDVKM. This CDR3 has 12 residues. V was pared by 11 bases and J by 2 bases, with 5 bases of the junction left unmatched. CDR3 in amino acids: CAVGQTNYGYTF. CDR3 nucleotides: TGTGCCGTGGGACAGACCAACTATGGCTACACCTTC.

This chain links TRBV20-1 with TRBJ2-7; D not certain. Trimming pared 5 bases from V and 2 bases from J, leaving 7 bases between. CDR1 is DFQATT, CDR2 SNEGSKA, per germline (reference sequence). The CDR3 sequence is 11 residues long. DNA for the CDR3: TGCAGTGCTCTCAAAACCTACGAGCAGTACTTC. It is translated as CSALKTYEQYF.

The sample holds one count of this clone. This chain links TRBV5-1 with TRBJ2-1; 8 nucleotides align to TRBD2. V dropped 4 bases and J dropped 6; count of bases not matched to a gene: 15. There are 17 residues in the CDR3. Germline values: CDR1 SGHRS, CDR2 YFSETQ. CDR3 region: CASSREGVAGGPNEQFF. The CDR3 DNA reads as TGCGCCAGCAGCCGCGAGGGGGTGGCGGGAGGACCCAATGAGCAGTTCTTC. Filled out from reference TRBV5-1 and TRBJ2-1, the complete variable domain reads KAGVTQTPRYLIKTRGQQVTLSCSPISGHRSVSWYQQTPGQGLQFLFEYFSETQRNKGNFPGRFSGRQFSNSRSEMNVSTLELGDSALYLCASSREGVAGGPNEQFFGPGTRLTVL.

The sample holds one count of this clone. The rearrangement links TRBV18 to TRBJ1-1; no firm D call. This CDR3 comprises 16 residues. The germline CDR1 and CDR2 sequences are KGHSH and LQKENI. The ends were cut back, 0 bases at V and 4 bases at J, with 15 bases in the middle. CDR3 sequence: CASSPPGSGLGTEAFF. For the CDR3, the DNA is TGTGCCAGCTCACCACCAGGATCGGGGTTGGGCACTGAAGCTTTCTTT.

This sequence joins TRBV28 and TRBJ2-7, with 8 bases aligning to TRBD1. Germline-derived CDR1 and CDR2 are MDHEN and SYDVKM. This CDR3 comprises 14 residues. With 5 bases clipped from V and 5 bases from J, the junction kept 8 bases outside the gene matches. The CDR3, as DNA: TGTGCCAGCAGTATCGGGACAGGTGAGCACGAGCAGTACTTC. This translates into CASSIGTGEHEQYF.

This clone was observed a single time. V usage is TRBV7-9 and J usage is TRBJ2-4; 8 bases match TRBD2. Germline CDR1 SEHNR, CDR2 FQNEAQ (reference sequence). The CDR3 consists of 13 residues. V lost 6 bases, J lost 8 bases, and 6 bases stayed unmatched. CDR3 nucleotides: TGTGCCAGCAGTTCGTCACTAGCGGACATTCAGTACTTC. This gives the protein CASSSSLADIQYF.

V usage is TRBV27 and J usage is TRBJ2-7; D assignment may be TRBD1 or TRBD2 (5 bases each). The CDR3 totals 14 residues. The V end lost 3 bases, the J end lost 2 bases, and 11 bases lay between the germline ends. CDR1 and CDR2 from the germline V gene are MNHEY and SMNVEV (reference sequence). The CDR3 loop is CASSLGRGAYEQYF. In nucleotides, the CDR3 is TGTGCCAGCAGTTTGGGACGGGGTGCCTACGAGCAGTACTTC.

This CDR3 reads CASSQGRTGQETQYF. The CDR3, as DNA: TGCGCCAGCAGCCAAGGGCGGACAGGGCAAGAGACCCAGTACTTC. The chain couples TRBV4-1 to TRBJ2-5, with 8 bases aligning to TRBD1. The length of the CDR3 is 15 residues. Germline V gene sequence: CDR1 MGHRA, CDR2 YSYEKL. V dropped 1 base and J dropped 2; count of bases not matched to a gene: 3.

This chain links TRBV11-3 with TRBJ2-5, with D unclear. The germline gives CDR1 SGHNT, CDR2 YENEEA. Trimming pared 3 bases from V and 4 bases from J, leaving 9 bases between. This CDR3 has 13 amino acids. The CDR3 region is CASSFRASETQYF. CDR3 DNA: TGTGCCAGCAGCTTCCGGGCCTCAGAGACCCAGTACTTC.

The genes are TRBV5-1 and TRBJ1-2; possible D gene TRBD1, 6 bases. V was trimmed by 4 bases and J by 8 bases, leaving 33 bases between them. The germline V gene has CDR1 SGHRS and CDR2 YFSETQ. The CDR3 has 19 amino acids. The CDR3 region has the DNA TGCGCCAGCAGCCCCCTCCCTGGCAGGGGTCAATACGACCCTCAGGGCTACACCTTC. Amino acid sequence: CASSPLPGRGQYDPQGYTF.

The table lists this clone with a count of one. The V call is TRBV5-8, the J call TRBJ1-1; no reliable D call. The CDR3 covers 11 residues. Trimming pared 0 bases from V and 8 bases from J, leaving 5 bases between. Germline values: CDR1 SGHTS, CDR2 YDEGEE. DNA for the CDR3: TGTGCCAGCAGCTTGGTTAGGGAAGCTTTCTTT. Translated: CASSLVREAFF. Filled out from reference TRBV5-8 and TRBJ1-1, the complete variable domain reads EAGVTQSPTHLIKTRGQQATLRCSPISGHTSVYWYQQALGLGLQFLLWYDEGEERNRGNFPPRFSGRQFPNYSSELNVNALELEDSALYLCASSLVREAFFGQGTRLTVV.

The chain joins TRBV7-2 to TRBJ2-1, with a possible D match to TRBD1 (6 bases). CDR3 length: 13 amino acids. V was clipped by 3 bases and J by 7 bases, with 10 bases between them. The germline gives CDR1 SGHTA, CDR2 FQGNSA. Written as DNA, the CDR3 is TGTGCCAGCAGCTTGGGGGCGCGGAATGAGCAGTTCTTC. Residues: CASSLGARNEQFF.

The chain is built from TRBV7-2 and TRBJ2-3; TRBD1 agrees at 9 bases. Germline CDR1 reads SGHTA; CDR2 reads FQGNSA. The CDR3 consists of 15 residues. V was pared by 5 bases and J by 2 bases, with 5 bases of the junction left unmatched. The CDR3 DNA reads TGTGCCAGCAGCGCCCGGGACAGGGCCACAGATACGCAGTATTTT. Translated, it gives CASSARDRATDTQYF.

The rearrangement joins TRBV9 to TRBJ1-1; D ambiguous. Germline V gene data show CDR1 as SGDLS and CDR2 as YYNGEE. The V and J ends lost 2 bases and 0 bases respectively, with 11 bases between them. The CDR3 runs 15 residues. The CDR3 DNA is TGTGCCAGCAGCGTTAGCGAGTCTATGAACACTGAAGCTTTCTTT. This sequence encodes CASSVSESMNTEAFF.

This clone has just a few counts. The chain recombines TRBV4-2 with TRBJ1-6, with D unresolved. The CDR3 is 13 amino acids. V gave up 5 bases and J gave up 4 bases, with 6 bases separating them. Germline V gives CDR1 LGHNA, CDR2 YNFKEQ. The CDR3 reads CASSVGYNSPLHF. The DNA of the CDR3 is TGTGCCAGCAGCGTCGGTTATAATTCACCCCTCCACTTT.